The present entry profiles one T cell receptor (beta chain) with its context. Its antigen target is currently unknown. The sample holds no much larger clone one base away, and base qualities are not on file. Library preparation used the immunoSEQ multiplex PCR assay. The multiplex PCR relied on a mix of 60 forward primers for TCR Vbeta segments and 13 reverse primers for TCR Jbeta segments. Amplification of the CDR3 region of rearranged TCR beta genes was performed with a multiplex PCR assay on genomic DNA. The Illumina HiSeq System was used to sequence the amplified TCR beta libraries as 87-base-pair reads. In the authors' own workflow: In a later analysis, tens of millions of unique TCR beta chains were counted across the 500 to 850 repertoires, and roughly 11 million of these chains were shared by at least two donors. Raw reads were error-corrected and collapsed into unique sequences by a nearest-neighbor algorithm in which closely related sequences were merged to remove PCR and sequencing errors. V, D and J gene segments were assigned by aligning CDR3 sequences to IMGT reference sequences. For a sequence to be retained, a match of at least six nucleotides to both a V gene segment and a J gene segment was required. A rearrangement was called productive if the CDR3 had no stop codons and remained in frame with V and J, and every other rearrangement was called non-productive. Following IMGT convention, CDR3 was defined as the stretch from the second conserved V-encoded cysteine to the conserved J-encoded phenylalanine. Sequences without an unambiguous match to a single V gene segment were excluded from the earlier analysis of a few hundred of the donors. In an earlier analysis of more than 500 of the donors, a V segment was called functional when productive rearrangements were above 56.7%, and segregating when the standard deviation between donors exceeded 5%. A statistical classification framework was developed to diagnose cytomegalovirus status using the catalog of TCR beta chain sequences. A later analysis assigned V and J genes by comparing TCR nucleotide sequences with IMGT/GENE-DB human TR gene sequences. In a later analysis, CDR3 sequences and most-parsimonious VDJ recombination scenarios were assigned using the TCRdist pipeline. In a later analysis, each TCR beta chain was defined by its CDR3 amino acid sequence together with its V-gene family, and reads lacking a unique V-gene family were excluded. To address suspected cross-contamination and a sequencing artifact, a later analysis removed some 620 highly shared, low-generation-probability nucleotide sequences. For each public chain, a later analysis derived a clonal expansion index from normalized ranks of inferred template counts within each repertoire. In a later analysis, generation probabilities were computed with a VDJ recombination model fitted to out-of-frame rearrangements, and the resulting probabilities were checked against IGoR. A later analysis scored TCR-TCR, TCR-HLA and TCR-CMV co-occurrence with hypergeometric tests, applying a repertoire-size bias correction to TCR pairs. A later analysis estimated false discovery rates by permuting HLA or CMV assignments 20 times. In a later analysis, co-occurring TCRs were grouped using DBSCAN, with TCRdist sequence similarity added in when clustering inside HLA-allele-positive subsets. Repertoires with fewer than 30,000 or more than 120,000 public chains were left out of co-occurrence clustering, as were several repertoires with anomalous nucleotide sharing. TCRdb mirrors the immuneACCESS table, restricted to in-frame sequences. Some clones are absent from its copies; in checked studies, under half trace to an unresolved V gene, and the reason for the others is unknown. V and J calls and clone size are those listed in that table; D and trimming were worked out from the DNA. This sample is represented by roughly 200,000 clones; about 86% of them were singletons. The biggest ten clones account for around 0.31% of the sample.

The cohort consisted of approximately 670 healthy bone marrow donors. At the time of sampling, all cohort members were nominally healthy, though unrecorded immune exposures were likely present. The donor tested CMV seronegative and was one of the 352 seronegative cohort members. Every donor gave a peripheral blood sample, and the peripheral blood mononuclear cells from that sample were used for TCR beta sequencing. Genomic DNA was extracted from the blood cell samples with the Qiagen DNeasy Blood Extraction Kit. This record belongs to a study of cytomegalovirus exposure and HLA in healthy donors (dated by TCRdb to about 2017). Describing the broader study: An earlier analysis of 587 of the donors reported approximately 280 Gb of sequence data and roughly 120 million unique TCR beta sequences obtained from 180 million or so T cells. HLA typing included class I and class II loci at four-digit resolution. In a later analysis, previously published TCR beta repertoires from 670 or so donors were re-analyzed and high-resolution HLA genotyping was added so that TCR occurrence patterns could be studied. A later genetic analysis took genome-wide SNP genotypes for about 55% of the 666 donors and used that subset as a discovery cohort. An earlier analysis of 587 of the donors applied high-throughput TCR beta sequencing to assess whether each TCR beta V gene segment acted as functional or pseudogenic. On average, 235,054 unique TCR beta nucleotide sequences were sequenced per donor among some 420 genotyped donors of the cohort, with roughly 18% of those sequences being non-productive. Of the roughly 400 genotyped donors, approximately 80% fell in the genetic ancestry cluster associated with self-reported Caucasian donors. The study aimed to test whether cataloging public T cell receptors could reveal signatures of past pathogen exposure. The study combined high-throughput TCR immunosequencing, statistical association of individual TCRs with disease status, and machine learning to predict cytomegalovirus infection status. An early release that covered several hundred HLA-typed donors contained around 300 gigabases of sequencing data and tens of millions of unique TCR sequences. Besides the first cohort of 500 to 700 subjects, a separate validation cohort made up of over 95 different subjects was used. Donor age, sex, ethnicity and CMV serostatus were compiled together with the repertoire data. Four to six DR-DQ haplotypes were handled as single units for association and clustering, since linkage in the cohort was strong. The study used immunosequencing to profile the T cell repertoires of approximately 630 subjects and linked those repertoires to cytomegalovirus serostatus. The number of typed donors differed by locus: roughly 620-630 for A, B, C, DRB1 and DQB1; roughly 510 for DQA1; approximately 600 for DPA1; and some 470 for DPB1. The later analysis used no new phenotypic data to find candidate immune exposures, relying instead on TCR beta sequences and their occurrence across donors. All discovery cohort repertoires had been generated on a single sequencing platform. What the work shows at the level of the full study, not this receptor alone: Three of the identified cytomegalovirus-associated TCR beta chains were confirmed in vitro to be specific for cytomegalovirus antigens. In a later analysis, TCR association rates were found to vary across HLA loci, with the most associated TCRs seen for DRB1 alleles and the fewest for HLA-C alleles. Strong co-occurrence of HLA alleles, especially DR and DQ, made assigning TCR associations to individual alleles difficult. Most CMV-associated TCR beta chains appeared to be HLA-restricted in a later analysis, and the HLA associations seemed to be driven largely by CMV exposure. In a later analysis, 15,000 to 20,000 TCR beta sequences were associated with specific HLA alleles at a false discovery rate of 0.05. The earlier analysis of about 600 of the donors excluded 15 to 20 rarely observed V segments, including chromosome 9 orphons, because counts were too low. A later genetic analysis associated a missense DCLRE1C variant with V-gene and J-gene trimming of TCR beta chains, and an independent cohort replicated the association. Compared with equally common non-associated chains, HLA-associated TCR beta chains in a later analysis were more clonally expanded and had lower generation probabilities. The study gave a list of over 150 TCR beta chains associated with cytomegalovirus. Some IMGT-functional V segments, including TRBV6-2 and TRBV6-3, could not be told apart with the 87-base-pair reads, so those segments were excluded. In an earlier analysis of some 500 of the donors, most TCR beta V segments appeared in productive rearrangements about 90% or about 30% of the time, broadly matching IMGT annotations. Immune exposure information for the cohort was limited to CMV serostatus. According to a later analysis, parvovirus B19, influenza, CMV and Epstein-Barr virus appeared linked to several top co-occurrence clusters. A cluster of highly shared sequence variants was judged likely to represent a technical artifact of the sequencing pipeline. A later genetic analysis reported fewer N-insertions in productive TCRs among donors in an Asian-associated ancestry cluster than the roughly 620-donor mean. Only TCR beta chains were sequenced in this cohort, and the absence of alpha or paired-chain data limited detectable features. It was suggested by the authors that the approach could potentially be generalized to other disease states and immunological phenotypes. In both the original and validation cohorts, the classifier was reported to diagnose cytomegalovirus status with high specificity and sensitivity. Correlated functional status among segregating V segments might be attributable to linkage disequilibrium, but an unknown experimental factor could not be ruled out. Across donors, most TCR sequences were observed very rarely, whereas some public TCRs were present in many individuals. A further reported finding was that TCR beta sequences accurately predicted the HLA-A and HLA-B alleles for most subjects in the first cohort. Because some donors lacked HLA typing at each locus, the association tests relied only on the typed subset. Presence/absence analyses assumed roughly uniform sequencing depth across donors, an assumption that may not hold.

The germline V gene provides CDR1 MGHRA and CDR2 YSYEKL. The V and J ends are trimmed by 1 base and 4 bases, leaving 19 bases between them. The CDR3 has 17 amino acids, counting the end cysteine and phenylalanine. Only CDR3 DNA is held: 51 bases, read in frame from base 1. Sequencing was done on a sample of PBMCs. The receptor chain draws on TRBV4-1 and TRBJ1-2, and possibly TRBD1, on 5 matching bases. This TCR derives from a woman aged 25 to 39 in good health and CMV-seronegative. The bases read TGCGCCAGCAGCCAAGTCCCACAGGCCGACTCTGCCTATGGCTACACCTTC. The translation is CASSQVPQADSAYGYTF.